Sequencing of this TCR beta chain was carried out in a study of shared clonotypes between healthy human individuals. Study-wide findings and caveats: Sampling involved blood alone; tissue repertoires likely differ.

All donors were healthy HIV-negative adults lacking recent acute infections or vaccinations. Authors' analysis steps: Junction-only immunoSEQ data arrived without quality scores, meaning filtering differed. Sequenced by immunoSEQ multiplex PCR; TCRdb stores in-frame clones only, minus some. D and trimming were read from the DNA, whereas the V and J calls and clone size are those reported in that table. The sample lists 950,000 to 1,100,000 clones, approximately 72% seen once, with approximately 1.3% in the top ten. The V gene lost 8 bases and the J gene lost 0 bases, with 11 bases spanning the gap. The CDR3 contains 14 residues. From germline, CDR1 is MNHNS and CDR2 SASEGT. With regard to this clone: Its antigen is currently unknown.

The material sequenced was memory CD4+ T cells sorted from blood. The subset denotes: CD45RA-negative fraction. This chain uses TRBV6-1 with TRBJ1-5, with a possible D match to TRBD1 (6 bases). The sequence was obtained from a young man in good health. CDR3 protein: CASARGYSNQPQHF. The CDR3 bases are TGTGCCAGCGCCAGGGGTTATAGCAATCAGCCCCAGCATTTT.